The 29 T cell receptor beta chains reported below all come from one sample, sequenced in a study of T-cell reconstitution after alpha-beta-depleted transplantation in children (dated by TCRdb to the mid-2010s). What this sample's treatment or condition label stands for: allogeneic hematopoietic cell transplantation with graft depleted of TCRalphabeta T cells and CD19 B cells. Libraries were constructed by PCR. TCRdb records Illumina HiSeq 2500 as the sequencer. To normalize quantification of the TCRbeta repertoire, the TCR libraries were built with molecular barcoding that relied on unique molecular identifiers. TCRdb reanalyzed the raw reads on its own, using fastp at Q25 for trimming and MiXCR for clone calling, and kept in-frame beta chains. Each entry merges the rows of one CDR3 protein and shows their most common DNA and genes. Counted in this sample were 500,000 to 750,000 distinct CDR3 sequences; approximately 12% of them appeared once. Approximately 2.1% of the sample is held by the ten biggest clonotypes.

Sequenced here: PBMCs, mostly from graft donor cells, sampled 360 days after TCRalphabeta/CD19-depleted stem cell transplant. These receptors were taken from a male patient aged 10 to 17 who had a stem cell transplant for acute myeloid leukemia, so the T cells may come from the graft donor.

This chain joins TRBV20-1 and TRBJ1-1; D unresolved. The CDR3 is 16 residues long. Trimming took off 5 bases at V and 3 bases at J, with 22 bases between the two ends. Germline CDR1 reads DFQATT; CDR2 reads SNEGSKA (reference sequence). The CDR3 protein is CSAPPLVPWEDTEAFF. The CDR3 DNA follows: TGCAGTGCTCCTCCTCTGGTACCCTGGGAGGACACTGAAGCTTTCTTT.

The CDR3 reads CASSPGIQETQYF. CDR3 nucleotides: TGTGCCAGCTCACCCGGGATTCAAGAGACCCAGTACTTC. The chain employs TRBV18 and TRBJ2-5, with a possible D match to TRBD2 (5 bases). This CDR3 region has 13 residues. Trimming shortened V by 3 bases and J by 2 bases, and 7 bases separated the two germline ends. Germline V gene sequence: CDR1 KGHSH, CDR2 LQKENI.

There are a few counts of this clonotype. This rearrangement joins TRBV29-1 to TRBJ2-1; 9 nucleotides align to TRBD2. V lost 4 bases, J lost 10 bases, and 8 bases stayed unmatched. The CDR3 is 13 amino acids. Germline V gene lookup returns CDR1 SQVTM and CDR2 ANQGSEA. The CDR3 nucleotides read TGCAGCGTTGGCGCGGGAGGGCTCAGGGAGCAGTTCTTC. This gives the protein CSVGAGGLREQFF.

V gene TRBV20-1 combines with J gene TRBJ2-5; perhaps TRBD1 as D (5 bases). The length of the CDR3 is 15 residues. V lost 1 base and J lost 0, with 12 bases in between. CDR1 and CDR2 from the germline V gene are DFQATT and SNEGSKA (reference sequence). The CDR3 is CSARAPWGHQETQYF. DNA of the CDR3: TGCAGTGCTAGAGCTCCCTGGGGCCACCAAGAGACCCAGTACTTC.

The V gene is TRBV12-3 or TRBV12-4, the J gene TRBJ2-7; D is unresolved. The CDR3 is 15 amino acids. V lost 4 bases and J 3 bases, leaving 16 bases between the germline ends. CDR3 DNA: TGTGCCAGCAGTTCCCTAGAGATGAGCTTCTACGAGCAGTACTTC. Amino acid sequence: CASSSLEMSFYEQYF.

This clonotype was detected many times. The rearrangement links TRBV29-1 to TRBJ2-7, with D perhaps matching TRBD2 (6 bases). CDR1 and CDR2 (germline): SQVTM, ANQGSEA. There are 13 residues in the CDR3. V dropped 7 bases and J dropped 2 bases, with 15 bases sitting between them. The CDR3 loop is CSATGTEPYEQYF. CDR3 sequence (DNA): TGCAGCGCCACCGGGACTGAGCCCTACGAGCAGTACTTC.

V is TRBV28 and J is TRBJ1-3; D unresolved. The ends were cut back, 5 bases at V and 0 bases at J, with 17 bases in the middle. The CDR3 is made up of 17 amino acids. Germline lookup yields CDR1 MDHEN and CDR2 SYDVKM. The CDR3 DNA reads as TGTGCCAGCAGTCTCAATCTAGACTCCTTCTCTGGAAACACCATATATTTT. Its protein is CASSLNLDSFSGNTIYF.

This clonotype was detected a few times. This sequence joins TRBV25-1 and TRBJ2-7, with 11 bases identical to TRBD1. CDR1 is MGHDK, CDR2 SYGVNS, per germline. The J segment lost 3 bases and the V segment lost 6 bases, leaving 4 bases of the junction unmatched. CDR3 length: 14 residues. The CDR3 bases are TGTGCCAGCAGCGGGGACAGGGGGTACTACGAGCAGTACTTC. Protein product: CASSGDRGYYEQYF.

The rearrangement uses TRBV7-2 and TRBJ1-2; D unclear. The germline V gene encodes CDR1 SGHTA and CDR2 FQGNSA. V was cut by 4 bases and J by 8 bases, with 11 bases left in between. The CDR3 is made up of 12 amino acids. The CDR3 reads CASSSSDGGYTF. CDR3 DNA: TGTGCCAGCAGCTCCTCGGACGGAGGCTACACCTTC.

V gene TRBV11-1 combines with J gene TRBJ2-1; D perhaps matches TRBD1 (6 bases). CDR1 is SGHAT, CDR2 FQDESV, per germline (reference sequence). This CDR3 region has 19 residues. V was shortened by 1 base and J by 1 base, with 20 bases between the two germline ends. The CDR3 DNA is TGTGCCAGCAGCTTAGGAGAAGGACAGTGGACTCGGTCCTACAATGAGCAGTTCTTC. Protein: CASSLGEGQWTRSYNEQFF.

This clonotype was observed many times. The genes are TRBV20-1 and TRBJ2-1, with D possibly matching TRBD1 (5 bases). Trimming left V 1 base short and J 3 bases short, with 10 bases between. The CDR3 is 14 amino acids. CDR1 and CDR2 from the germline V gene are DFQATT and SNEGSKA (reference sequence). DNA of the CDR3: TGCAGTGCTAGAGTTGCGACAGACTACAATGAGCAGTTCTTC. This codes for CSARVATDYNEQFF.

In this sample, this clonotype turned up many times. The chain combines TRBV20-1 with TRBJ2-7; D is possibly TRBD1 or TRBD2 (5 bases each). The V gene's germline CDR1 is DFQATT and CDR2 SNEGSKA (reference sequence). V was cut by 6 bases and J by 0 bases, with 9 bases left in between. CDR3 size: 12 residues. CDR3 sequence reads: CSAAGTSYEQYF. The CDR3 region has the DNA TGCAGTGCCGCCGGGACCTCCTACGAGCAGTACTTC.

This clonotype was observed a handful of times. This chain connects TRBV7-6 to TRBJ2-1; TRBD2 matches at 11 bases. V lost 5 bases and J lost 5; bases outside the gene matches: 11. The length of the CDR3 is 17 residues. Germline-derived CDR1 and CDR2 are SGHVS and FNYEAQ. The CDR3 spells CASSKPLLAGVHNEQFF. DNA of the CDR3: TGTGCCAGCAGCAAACCCCTACTAGCGGGGGTACACAATGAGCAGTTCTTC.

This clonotype occurred a few times. This chain joins TRBV29-1 and TRBJ2-7; TRBD2 agrees at 12 bases. Unmatched junction bases numbered 16, after V lost 4 bases and J lost 6 bases. Germline CDR1 and CDR2: SQVTM and ANQGSEA. CDR3 length: 17 amino acids. The CDR3 here is CSVAYLTLGLAGSEQYF. The DNA for the CDR3 is TGCAGCGTTGCTTACCTAACTCTAGGACTAGCGGGAAGCGAGCAGTACTTC.

The sample holds a few counts of this clonotype. This rearrangement joins TRBV4-3 to TRBJ2-7; D gene unclear. Trimming shortened V by 0 bases and J by 4 bases, and 16 bases separated the two germline ends. Germline lookup yields CDR1 LGHNA and CDR2 YSLEER. This CDR3 has 16 amino acids. CDR3 DNA: TGCGCCAGCAGCCAAGATCTTTCGGCCACCCTTTACGAGCAGTACTTC. Translating gives CASSQDLSATLYEQYF.

The chain has TRBV12-3 or TRBV12-4 and TRBJ2-3; D is unresolved. There are 15 residues in the CDR3. Trimming removed 7 bases from V and 1 base from J, with 15 bases in between. The CDR3 sequence: CASTPHRPGTDTQYF. The CDR3 DNA reads TGTGCCAGCACCCCCCATAGACCGGGCACAGATACGCAGTATTTT.

Only a few counts were recorded for this clonotype. The chain's CDR3 is CATQGINEQFF. CDR3 coding DNA: TGTGCCACCCAAGGCATCAATGAGCAGTTCTTC. This chain links TRBV28 with TRBJ2-1; no clear D gene. CDR3 size: 11 residues. CDR1 and CDR2 from the germline V gene are MDHEN and SYDVKM. Between the trimmed V and J ends, which lost 10 bases and 6 bases, there was a span of 10 bases.

This chain connects TRBV6-2 or TRBV6-3 to TRBJ1-5; TRBD1 matches 8 bases. V dropped 6 bases and J dropped 4; count of bases not matched to a gene: 8. CDR3 length: 15 amino acids. CDR1 is MNHEY, CDR2 SVGEGT, per germline. CDR3 sequence reads: CASRPTGGRNQPQHF. The CDR3 bases are TGTGCCAGCAGACCAACAGGGGGACGGAATCAGCCCCAGCATTTT.

As regards this clonotype: Being one base from a much bigger clone, this may be a read error. V is TRBV7-2 and J is TRBJ2-1; D unresolved. V lost 5 bases to trimming and J lost 2 bases, with 13 bases between them. Germline V lookup: CDR1 SGHTA, CDR2 FQGNSA. The CDR3 covers 15 residues. The CDR3 DNA reads TGTGCCAGCAGCCATGCCTTCCCAGCCTACAATGAGCAGTTCTTC. It translates to CASSHAFPAYNEQFF.

This clonotype has only a few counts. The genes are TRBV7-2 and TRBJ2-7; tentative D call: TRBD2 (6 bases). The V end was cut by 3 bases, the J end by 1 base, with 16 bases between. The CDR3 contains 16 residues. Germline CDR1 SGHTA, CDR2 FQGNSA. This chain's CDR3 is CASSFYPGLRSYEQYF. In DNA form, the CDR3 reads TGTGCCAGCAGCTTCTACCCGGGACTTCGTTCCTACGAGCAGTACTTC.

The rearrangement links TRBV12-3 or TRBV12-4 to TRBJ2-3; 10 nucleotides line up with TRBD1. V was pared by 5 bases and J by 1 base, with 12 bases of the junction left unmatched. The CDR3 contains 18 residues. CDR3 in DNA: TGTGCCAGCAGTCTATACCGGCCCGGGACAGGGGGCACAGATACGCAGTATTTT. Its protein is CASSLYRPGTGGTDTQYF.

This clonotype was detected many times. The chain employs TRBV12-3 or TRBV12-4 and TRBJ1-5; D is undetermined. The length of the CDR3 is 15 residues. Trimming pared 3 bases from V and 0 bases from J, leaving 9 bases between. CDR3 loop: CASSFGSYSNQPQHF. The CDR3 DNA reads TGTGCCAGCAGTTTCGGATCTTATAGCAATCAGCCCCAGCATTTT.

The chain is built from TRBV6-5 and TRBJ2-7; 8 bases are a match to TRBD1. This CDR3 is 17 amino acids long. Per germline, CDR1 MNHEY and CDR2 SVGAGI. J gave up 2 bases and V 3 bases, and 12 bases lay outside the gene matches. The CDR3 nucleotides read TGTGCCAGCAGTTATTTATTCAGGGGGGACAGGACCTACGAGCAGTACTTC. It is translated as CASSYLFRGDRTYEQYF.

This clonotype was recorded at least ten times. The chain joins TRBV7-7 to TRBJ2-1, with D possibly TRBD2 on 5 matching bases. Looked up from germline, CDR1 is SSHAT and CDR2 is FNYEAQ (reference sequence). The CDR3 is made up of 13 amino acids. The CDR3 sequence: CASALAADNEQFF. In nucleotides, the CDR3 is TGTGCTAGCGCCCTCGCGGCAGACAATGAGCAGTTCTTC.

This clonotype was recorded a few times. The genes are TRBV15 and TRBJ2-5, with 7 bases matching TRBD2. Trimming cost V 0 bases and J 5 bases; bases outside gene matches: 9. The CDR3 is made up of 16 amino acids. CDR1 is LNHNV and CDR2 is YYDKDF in the germline V gene (reference sequence). The chain's CDR3 is CATSRDLDSGWETQYF. The CDR3 coding sequence is TGTGCCACCAGCAGAGATCTTGATAGCGGGTGGGAGACCCAGTACTTC.

This clonotype has only a few counts. The chain carries TRBV29-1 and TRBJ2-1; D unresolved. Per germline, CDR1 SQVTM and CDR2 ANQGSEA. Trimming stripped 7 bases from V and 4 bases from J, with 14 bases between. The CDR3 sequence is 13 residues long. The DNA for the CDR3 is TGCAGCGGGGCCAGGCGATCATACAATGAGCAGTTCTTC. Its translation is CSGARRSYNEQFF.

This clonotype was found a few times. This chain joins TRBV30 and TRBJ1-5; D is possibly TRBD1 (5 bases). Germline CDR1 is GTSNPN and CDR2 is SVGIG (reference sequence). V was cut by 1 base and J by 6 bases, with 19 bases left in between. This CDR3 comprises 16 residues. The DNA for the CDR3 is TGTGCCTGGAGTGCCATCGGGCGAGGGACGTTTCAGCCCCAGCATTTT. Its protein is CAWSAIGRGTFQPQHF.

This clonotype was counted many times. This rearrangement joins TRBV7-2 to TRBJ2-7; D ambiguous. From germline, CDR1 is SGHTA and CDR2 FQGNSA. V lost 8 bases and J lost 2, with 7 bases in between. The CDR3 loop spans 11 amino acids. The chain's CDR3 is CASYGPYEQYF. DNA of the CDR3: TGTGCCAGCTACGGACCCTACGAGCAGTACTTC.

V and J are TRBV15 and TRBJ2-2; no clear D. Germline CDR1 is LNHNV and CDR2 is YYDKDF (reference sequence). There are 15 residues in the CDR3. Trimming cost V 2 bases and J 9 bases, with 16 bases left between them. The DNA for the CDR3 is TGTGCCACCAGCAGACCGCCGACCTCACATCGGGAGCTGTTTTTT. It specifies CATSRPPTSHRELFF.